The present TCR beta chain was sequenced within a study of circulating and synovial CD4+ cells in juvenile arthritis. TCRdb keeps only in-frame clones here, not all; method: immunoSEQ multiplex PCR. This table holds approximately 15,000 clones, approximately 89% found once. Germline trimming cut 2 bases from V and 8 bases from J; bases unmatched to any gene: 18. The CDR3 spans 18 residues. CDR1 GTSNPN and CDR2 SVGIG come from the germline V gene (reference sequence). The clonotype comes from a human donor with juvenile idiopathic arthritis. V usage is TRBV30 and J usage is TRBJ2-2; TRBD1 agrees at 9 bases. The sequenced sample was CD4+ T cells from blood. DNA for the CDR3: TGTGCCTGGAGTCGTAGGGGGACAGGGTTCCTCGGGTCGGGGGAGCTGTTTTTT. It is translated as CAWSRRGTGFLGSGELFF.